This is a list of T cell receptor beta chains from one sample in a study of shared clonotypes between healthy human individuals. Clones were sequenced by immunoSEQ multiplex PCR, and TCRdb holds only the in-frame ones, with some missing. This table holds about 870,000 clones, 80% to 95% found once. What was sequenced was naive CD8+ T cells sorted from blood. Source of these receptors: a man younger than 40 in good health. Each CDR3 is given with its conserved first and last residue.

v_call	j_call	cdr3_length	cdr3_aa
TRBV27	TRBJ2-7	14	CASSLAGGPYEQYF
TRBV7-8	TRBJ2-1	16	CASSTLAGGLYNEQFF
TRBV2	TRBJ2-3	10	CASRGGAQYF
TRBV9	TRBJ2-4	14	CASKQKITKNIQYF
TRBV5-6	TRBJ2-6	19	CASSPGVRDTISGANVLTF
TRBV11-2	TRBJ2-1	14	CASSPLKYYNEQFF
TRBV11-2	TRBJ2-3	17	CASSPGPNRVTVDTQYF
TRBV15	TRBJ2-1	16	CATSNSGRRSYNEQFF
TRBV6-1	TRBJ1-3	13	CASSGEGGNTIYF
TRBV27	TRBJ1-1	13	CASSIHPNTEAFF
TRBV29-1	TRBJ1-1	11	CSVELSTEAFF
TRBV5-6	TRBJ1-2	15	CASSLDLTGNYGYTF
TRBV21-1	TRBJ1-3	18	CASSKGPGLRYSGNTIYF
TRBV29-1	TRBJ1-1	14	CSVAGTGRDFEAFF
TRBV2	TRBJ1-5	12	CASTKFNQPQHF
TRBV19	TRBJ1-1	15	CASSILQSMNTEAFF
TRBV10-3	TRBJ2-1	15	CAISESHRAGDEQFF
TRBV19	TRBJ1-2	16	CASIPRDRGSGYGYTF
TRBV6-6	TRBJ1-3	15	CASSYHPGIGNTIYF
TRBV5-1	TRBJ2-7	15	CASSLLGQGDYEQYF
TRBV19	TRBJ2-3	15	CASSTTGTTIDTQYF
TRBV5-1	TRBJ2-5	15	CASSLLGTSGETQYF
TRBV4-1	TRBJ2-7	18	CASSQVWTPILGDYEQYF
TRBV5-1	TRBJ1-2	13	CASSLTGKVDYTF
TRBV5-6	TRBJ2-3	16	CASSSSGDASTDTQYF
TRBV28	TRBJ1-4	16	CASSSKRGTGNEKLFF
TRBV29-1	TRBJ2-7	16	CSGATSGRAGTYEQYF
TRBV4-1	TRBJ2-7	15	CASSQDPGTTYEQYF
TRBV29-1	TRBJ2-7	13	CSVETTGSYEQYF
TRBV6-1	TRBJ2-7	16	CASSELSTGTGYEQYF
TRBV27	TRBJ1-5	14	CASSLLRGSEPQHF
TRBV7-6	TRBJ2-7	13	CASSLGLLYEQYF
TRBV10-2	TRBJ2-1	16	CASSEAKVGSYNEQFF
TRBV4-3	TRBJ1-3	17	CASSQDLAGNTGNTIYF
TRBV19	TRBJ2-7	13	CASSIEGGQEQYF
TRBV29-1	TRBJ2-6	14	CSVNPGSGANVLTF
TRBV27	TRBJ1-5	15	CASKLTRGADQPQHF
TRBV29-1	TRBJ2-3	16	CSAEAGSGSVSDTQYF
TRBV15	TRBJ2-3	14	CATSTSGRTDTQYF
TRBV6-5	TRBJ2-7	13	CASSYGTTYEQYF
TRBV7-9	TRBJ2-3	13	CASSPNYTDTRYF